This entry lists 5 T cell receptor beta chains sequenced from one sample in a study of T-cell memory formation after mild COVID-19. TCRdb re-analysed the 5' RACE reads in MiXCR, keeping a single row per CDR3 protein. The data show about 390,000 distinct CDR3 sequences, with 15% to 20% seen just once and roughly 21% held by the top ten. The sample consisted of PBMCs or a T cell subset sorted from them (not recorded which). These receptors all come from a man younger than 35 who had mild COVID-19 (a few samples of this study predate the infection). Cell type and time point are not known.

The V gene is TRBV20-1, the J gene TRBJ2-1, with TRBD2 matching 12 bases. The CDR3 consists of 16 residues. Looked up from germline, CDR1 is DFQATT and CDR2 is SNEGSKA (reference sequence). CDR3 nucleotides: TGCAGCCTCCCCCCGCCGACTAGCGGGGGTTACAATGAGCAGTTCTTC. Translated: CSLPPPTSGGYNEQFF.

The chain's CDR3 is CASSPTGYPADTQYF. The CDR3 nucleotides are TGTGCCAGCAGCCCGACAGGGTACCCCGCAGATACGCAGTATTTT. The chain employs TRBV7-3 and TRBJ2-3; TRBD1 aligns across 7 bases. This CDR3 has 15 residues. V was pared by 5 bases and J by 4 bases, with 9 bases of the junction left unmatched. Germline V gene data show CDR1 as SGHTA and CDR2 as FQGTGA.

This clonotype was seen repeatedly, ten times or more. The rearrangement links TRBV5-1 to TRBJ2-1; 10 nucleotides agree with TRBD2. Unmatched junction bases numbered 2, after V lost 3 bases and J lost 8 bases. From germline, CDR1 is SGHRS and CDR2 YFSETQ. This CDR3 comprises 13 residues. CDR3 nucleotide sequence: TGCGCCAGCAGCTGGAGCGGGGGGGATGAGCAGTTCTTC. As protein: CASSWSGGDEQFF.

The V call is TRBV12-3 or TRBV12-4, the J call TRBJ2-1; D is uncertain. Trimming removed 6 bases from V and 8 bases from J, with 8 bases in between. This CDR3 spans 11 amino acids. CDR3 protein: CASRSRYEQFF. The CDR3 nucleotides read TGTGCCAGCAGATCCCGCTATGAGCAGTTCTTC.

V usage is TRBV24-1 and J usage is TRBJ2-1; TRBD2 might be the D (5 bases). CDR1 is KGHDR, CDR2 SFDVKD, per germline. Trimming left V 6 bases short and J 2 bases short, with 16 bases between. This CDR3 spans 16 amino acids. CDR3 sequence reads: CATSPSSSGAYNEQFF. CDR3 nucleotides: TGTGCCACCAGTCCCTCTTCTTCCGGGGCCTACAATGAGCAGTTCTTC.